This T cell receptor beta chain came from a study of tumor-infiltrating lymphocytes in localized non-small cell lung cancer. This table comes from immunoSEQ multiplex PCR, and its TCRdb copy is limited to in-frame clones, with some not included. This sample has about 7,000 clones, with about 70% found just once. The CDR3 extends over 15 amino acids. Germline V gene data show CDR1 as SGDLS and CDR2 as YYNGEE. Trimming took off 1 base at V and 2 bases at J, with 7 bases between the two ends. The source is a human donor with non-small cell lung cancer. Sequenced material: uninvolved lung tissue not adjacent to the tumor. The chain employs TRBV9 and TRBJ2-6, with unresolved D. CDR3 coding DNA: TGTGCCAGCAGCGTAACTGGGGCTGGGGCCAACGTCCTGACTTTC. This codes for CASSVTGAGANVLTF. The full variable domain, rest sourced from reference TRBV9 and TRBJ2-6, is DSGVTQTPKHLITATGQRVTLRCSPRSGDLSVYWYQQSLDQGLQFLIQYYNGEERAKGNILERFSAQQFPDLHSELNLSSLELGDSALYFCASSVTGAGANVLTFGAGSRLTVL.